Below, 15 T cell receptor beta chains from the same sample are listed, as sequenced in a study of control samples from healthy donors and cancer patients. The table came from immunoSEQ multiplex PCR; TCRdb's copy has only in-frame clones and leaves some out. The data contain about 150,000 clones, 93% of them singletons. Sequencing used blood. The receptors shown here come from a man younger than 35 in good health.

The rearrangement links TRBV30 to TRBJ2-5; D tentatively fits TRBD1 or TRBD2 (5 bases each). Looked up from germline, CDR1 is GTSNPN and CDR2 is SVGIG (reference sequence). Trimming took off 2 bases at V and 8 bases at J, with 18 bases between the two ends. The CDR3 length is 14 residues. CDR3 coding DNA: TGTGCCTGGAGTCCCGGGACGGACCCCCGAACCCAGTACTTC. As protein: CAWSPGTDPRTQYF.

The CDR3 DNA reads TGCGCCAGCAGCCATGGGGGAATGAACACTGAAGCTTTCTTT. Translated, it gives CASSHGGMNTEAFF. The genes are TRBV4-1 and TRBJ1-1, with D tentatively TRBD1 (5 bases). Germline V gives CDR1 MGHRA, CDR2 YSYEKL. CDR3 length: 14 amino acids. V dropped 3 bases and J dropped 0 bases, with 8 bases sitting between them.

The chain links TRBV5-8 to TRBJ2-1; D is unresolved. The germline V gene encodes CDR1 SGHTS and CDR2 YDEGEE. This CDR3 contains 15 residues. Deletions cut 6 bases from V and 8 bases from J, with 21 bases between. The CDR3 spells CASILGGRPLDEQFF. The CDR3 DNA reads TGTGCCAGCATCCTGGGCGGTAGGCCTTTGGATGAGCAGTTCTTC.

The rearrangement uses TRBV30 and TRBJ1-2; TRBD1 is a possible D gene (5 bases). There are 16 residues in the CDR3. Between the trimmed V and J ends, which lost 3 bases and 8 bases, there was a span of 25 bases. Germline CDR1 and CDR2: GTSNPN and SVGIG (reference sequence). Written as DNA, the CDR3 is TGTGCCTGGAGCCCAATTCCGGGACGGCCTAGGGAGGGCTACACCTTC. Its translation is CAWSPIPGRPREGYTF.

The rearrangement joins TRBV2 to TRBJ1-3, with no clear D. The CDR3 extends over 12 amino acids. Trimming took off 6 bases at V and 4 bases at J, with 7 bases between the two ends. The V gene's germline CDR1 is SNHLY and CDR2 FYNNEI. CDR3: CASRPDGNTIYF. The CDR3, as DNA: TGTGCCAGCAGACCGGACGGAAACACCATATATTTT.

The chain recombines TRBV14 with TRBJ2-3; 16 nucleotides align to TRBD2. The trim removed 0 bases at V and 2 bases at J, leaving 11 bases unmatched. The germline CDR1 and CDR2 sequences are SGHDN and FVKESK. There are 21 residues in the CDR3. CDR3 coding DNA: TGTGCCAGCAGCCAAGATCCGGCGGGACTAGCGGGGGGGACACTCACAGATACGCAGTATTTT. Its translation is CASSQDPAGLAGGTLTDTQYF.

V usage is TRBV28 and J usage is TRBJ2-5; D is undetermined. V lost 3 bases and J lost 3, with 2 bases in between. This CDR3 is built from 11 residues. Looked up from germline, CDR1 is MDHEN and CDR2 is SYDVKM. DNA for the CDR3: TGTGCCAGCAGTTTTGAAGAGACCCAGTACTTC. Protein product: CASSFEETQYF.

The CDR3 spells CASSRNLGTSGRPYNEQFF. The CDR3 DNA sequence: TGTGCCAGCAGCAGGAACCTCGGGACTAGCGGGAGGCCCTACAATGAGCAGTTCTTC. The genes are TRBV7-9 and TRBJ2-1, with TRBD2 identical over 15 bases. V trimming: 5 bases; J trimming: 2 bases; junction bases outside the gene matches: 10. This CDR3 has 19 amino acids. Germline V gene sequence: CDR1 SEHNR, CDR2 FQNEAQ (reference sequence).

The genes are TRBV29-1 and TRBJ1-2; 10 nucleotides match TRBD1. The CDR3 length is 18 residues. J gave up 2 bases and V 5 bases, and 17 bases lay outside the gene matches. Germline lookup yields CDR1 SQVTM and CDR2 ANQGSEA. In DNA, the CDR3 is TGCAGCGTTCCCCGGGGAGGGACAGGGGCGTTTGCGAACTATGGCTACACCTTC. Protein sequence: CSVPRGGTGAFANYGYTF.

The V gene is TRBV7-2, the J gene TRBJ2-7, with TRBD2 matching 13 bases. The germline CDR1 and CDR2 sequences are SGHTA and FQGNSA. The junction had 7 bases not matched to a gene; V was cut back by 1 base and J by 7 bases. The CDR3 runs 16 residues. CDR3 nucleotide sequence: TGTGCCAGCAGCTTAGGACTAGCGGGAGGTAGGGGAGAGCAGTACTTC. Translated: CASSLGLAGGRGEQYF.

The chain couples TRBV5-1 to TRBJ1-2; 9 bases map to TRBD1. V lost 3 bases to trimming and J lost 6 bases; unmatched junction nucleotides: 6. The CDR3 is 14 residues long. Germline V CDR1 and CDR2: SGHRS, YFSETQ. The CDR3 nucleotides are TGCGCCAGCAGCTCCACAGGGGGCTCGGATGGCTACACCTTC. The encoded protein is CASSSTGGSDGYTF.

This sequence joins TRBV7-9 and TRBJ2-7, with D perhaps matching TRBD1 (6 bases). The germline gives CDR1 SEHNR, CDR2 FQNEAQ (reference sequence). This CDR3 is 13 amino acids long. The V end was cut by 3 bases, the J end by 4 bases, with 10 bases between. In nucleotides, the CDR3 is TGTGCCAGCAGCTTCGACAGGTTATACGAGCAGTACTTC. It is translated as CASSFDRLYEQYF.

The CDR3, as DNA: TGCGCCAGCAGCTATCAACAGGGGGCTGGAAACACCATATATTTT. As protein: CASSYQQGAGNTIYF. The chain is built from TRBV5-1 and TRBJ1-3, with TRBD1 matching 8 bases. CDR1 and CDR2 (germline): SGHRS, YFSETQ. The V and J ends lost 3 bases and 2 bases, in that order; junction bases with no gene match: 4. The CDR3 is 15 amino acids.

This clone was observed once. This chain links TRBV19 with TRBJ2-3; the D gene is possibly TRBD2 (6 bases). Germline CDR1 is LNHDA and CDR2 is SQIVND (reference sequence). This CDR3 spans 12 amino acids. Trimming left V 2 bases short and J 9 bases short, with 9 bases between. The chain's CDR3 is CASSISRGTQYF. CDR3 sequence (DNA): TGTGCCAGTAGTATAAGTCGGGGGACGCAGTATTTT.

The V and J genes are TRBV27 and TRBJ1-1, with a tentative D call TRBD1 (5 bases). The CDR3 is 15 amino acids. Per the germline V gene, CDR1 is MNHEY and CDR2 is SMNVEV (reference sequence). With 1 base removed from V and 1 base from J, the gap between germline ends came to 10 bases. This chain's CDR3 is CASSLWGDRNTEAFF. CDR3 DNA: TGTGCCAGCAGTTTATGGGGTGACAGGAACACTGAAGCTTTCTTT.